The text below deals with one TCR beta chain. This record belongs to a study of control samples from healthy donors and cancer patients. Germline V gene sequence: CDR1 GTSNPN, CDR2 SVGIG (reference sequence). Trimming cost V 0 bases and J 1 base, with 9 bases left between them. The CDR3 contains 14 residues. Assay: immunoSEQ multiplex PCR; the TCRdb copy retains only in-frame clones and omits some. Of approximately 120,000 clones listed, roughly 84% are singletons. Sequencing was done on a sample of blood. The receptor comes from a man aged 18 to 30 in good health. The V call is TRBV30, the J call TRBJ1-1, with D hard to call. The CDR3 DNA reads as TGTGCCTGGAGTGTACACGGCGGGAACACTGAAGCTTTCTTT. Its translation is CAWSVHGGNTEAFF.